This TCR beta chain originates from a study of cytomegalovirus exposure and HLA in healthy donors. The primer mix had 60 Vbeta and 13 Jbeta primers. Sequencing used immunoSEQ multiplex PCR; TCRdb keeps in-frame clones, though not all of them. The sample yields approximately 84,000 clones, over 70% seen once. The sequenced sample was PBMCs. This clonotype originated in a man aged 35 to 55 in good health and CMV-seropositive.

Here the CDR3 reads CASSSTGENIQYF. DNA for the CDR3: TGTGCCAGCAGCTCAACAGGGGAGAACATTCAGTACTTC. The chain links TRBV5-4 to TRBJ2-4; 7 bases line up with TRBD1. Germline loops: CDR1 SGHNT, CDR2 YYREEE (reference sequence). The CDR3 spans 13 residues. Germline trimming cut 3 bases from V and 7 bases from J; bases unmatched to any gene: 4.